This passage covers 15 T cell receptor beta chains from one sample sequenced in a study of blood T cell repertoires in COVID-19. The repertoire was sequenced with immunoSEQ multiplex PCR; TCRdb's copy has only in-frame clones and lacks some. The data show around 84,000 clones, with about 90% seen just once and approximately 4.3% held by the top ten. The sample taken for sequencing was peripheral blood. These receptors all come from a middle-aged man with active COVID-19.

The V and J genes are TRBV11-3 and TRBJ2-3, with 7 nucleotides matching TRBD2. From germline, CDR1 is SGHNT and CDR2 YENEEA. The CDR3 is 16 residues long. The V segment lost 3 bases and the J segment 3 bases; nucleotides outside the gene matches: 9. The CDR3 loop reads CASSLGRVRLTDTQYF. CDR3 sequence (DNA): TGTGCCAGCAGCTTGGGGAGGGTTCGGCTTACAGATACGCAGTATTTT. The full variable domain, completed using reference TRBV11-3 and TRBJ2-3, is EAGVVQSPRYKIIEKKQPVAFWCNPISGHNTLYWYLQNLGQGPELLIRYENEEAVDDSQLPKDRFSAERLKGVDSTLKIQPAELGDSAVYLCASSLGRVRLTDTQYFGPGTRLTVL.

V gene TRBV7-9 combines with J gene TRBJ2-3, with 7 positions matching TRBD2. The CDR3 is 13 amino acids. CDR1 is SEHNR, CDR2 FQNEAQ, per germline (reference sequence). The V segment lost 5 bases and the J segment 4 bases; nucleotides outside the gene matches: 3. The CDR3 is CASSLRGADTQYF. The DNA for the CDR3 is TGTGCCAGCAGCCTCCGGGGGGCAGATACGCAGTATTTT.

V gene TRBV2 combines with J gene TRBJ1-6, with 7 positions matching TRBD1. This CDR3 has 16 amino acids. CDR1 is SNHLY and CDR2 is FYNNEI in the germline V gene. Trimming at V came to 5 bases and at J to 9 bases, leaving 13 bases not matched to a gene. CDR3 sequence: CASSNDKEGAGSPLHF. DNA for the CDR3: TGTGCCAGCAGTAATGACAAAGAGGGGGCAGGTTCACCCCTCCACTTT.

V is TRBV6-2 or TRBV6-3 and J is TRBJ2-1; 9 bases are shared with TRBD2. Germline V gives CDR1 MNHEY, CDR2 SVGEGT. This CDR3 contains 16 residues. V shed 2 bases and J 6 bases; nucleotides not matched to a gene: 8. The CDR3 sequence is CASSYPSWRGGNEQFF. The CDR3 region has the DNA TGTGCCAGCAGTTACCCCTCTTGGCGGGGGGGCAATGAGCAGTTCTTC.

The genes are TRBV6-4 and TRBJ1-6; no clear D. Trimming shortened V by 11 bases and J by 8 bases, and 10 bases separated the two germline ends. The CDR3 has 11 residues. Per the germline V gene, CDR1 is MRHNA and CDR2 is SNTAGT. In nucleotides, the CDR3 is TGTGCCTCCCGTTTTCATTCACCCCTCCACTTT. Translation: CASRFHSPLHF.

This clone was seen a single time. The genes are TRBV10-3 and TRBJ1-1, with D unresolved. This CDR3 has 11 residues. The V gene lost 10 bases and the J gene lost 1 base, with 7 bases spanning the gap. The germline V gene has CDR1 ENHRY and CDR2 SYGVKD. CDR3 loop: CATTANTEAFF. The CDR3 DNA follows: TGTGCCACAACAGCGAACACTGAAGCTTTCTTT.

The V call is TRBV28, the J call TRBJ2-7, with 9 bases identical to TRBD2. This CDR3 is built from 15 residues. Germline assignment: CDR1 MDHEN and CDR2 SYDVKM. V lost 1 base, J lost 4 bases, and 5 bases stayed unmatched. Here the CDR3 reads CASSLLAGGWYEQYF. In DNA, the CDR3 is TGTGCCAGCAGTTTATTGGCGGGAGGGTGGTACGAGCAGTACTTC.

The chain carries TRBV30 and TRBJ2-5; D not resolved. Trimming removed 0 bases at V and 5 bases at J, with 13 bases between. This CDR3 is 14 amino acids long. Looked up from germline, CDR1 is GTSNPN and CDR2 is SVGIG (reference sequence). The DNA for the CDR3 is TGTGCCTGGAGTGTAACGGGTGGATTCGAGACCCAGTACTTC. Translated: CAWSVTGGFETQYF.

The chain recombines TRBV20-1 with TRBJ1-2; 8 bases are a match to TRBD1. The CDR3 consists of 15 residues. The trim removed 3 bases at V and 0 bases at J, leaving 6 bases unmatched. Germline loops: CDR1 DFQATT, CDR2 SNEGSKA (reference sequence). The CDR3 nucleotides are TGCAGTGCTAGTCTGACAGGGGTCTCTAACTATGGCTACACCTTC. It specifies CSASLTGVSNYGYTF.

V is TRBV7-9 and J is TRBJ1-4; weak D call: TRBD1 (6 bases). This CDR3 spans 14 amino acids. Looked up from germline, CDR1 is SEHNR and CDR2 is FQNEAQ (reference sequence). The ends were cut back, 2 bases at V and 5 bases at J, with 9 bases in the middle. CDR3 nucleotides: TGTGCCAGCAGCTTAAAGCAGGGGAATGAAAAACTGTTTTTT. This translates into CASSLKQGNEKLFF.

This sequence joins TRBV5-3 and TRBJ2-1; TRBD2 is a possible D gene (5 bases). TRBV5-3 is placed among ORFs of uncertain function. The V and J ends lost 7 bases and 4 bases respectively, with 21 bases between them. CDR3 length: 16 amino acids. The CDR3 region is CARQRPGIQTYNEQFF. CDR3 nucleotides: TGTGCCAGACAGAGGCCGGGAATCCAGACTTACAATGAGCAGTTCTTC.

This chain links TRBV29-1 with TRBJ2-5, with TRBD2 identical over 8 bases. Germline V lookup: CDR1 SQVTM, CDR2 ANQGSEA. J lost 9 bases, V lost 3 bases, and 9 bases had no gene match. This CDR3 contains 13 residues. This CDR3 is CSVDGGAFLSQYF. In nucleotides, the CDR3 is TGCAGCGTTGACGGGGGGGCCTTTCTGTCCCAGTACTTC.

This clone appeared a few times. This chain connects TRBV2 to TRBJ2-2, with 8 bases identical to TRBD1. The CDR3 has 15 amino acids. V lost 8 bases, J lost 3 bases, and 8 bases stayed unmatched. The germline V gene encodes CDR1 SNHLY and CDR2 FYNNEI. The CDR3 protein is CASSLGGQDTGELFF. The CDR3 DNA sequence: TGTGCCAGCTCCCTGGGGGGACAGGACACCGGGGAGCTGTTTTTT.

The chain couples TRBV2 to TRBJ2-5; 9 bases map to TRBD2. There are 13 residues in the CDR3. The germline V gene has CDR1 SNHLY and CDR2 FYNNEI. J was trimmed by 5 bases and V by 5 bases; bases with no gene match: 3. CDR3 loop: CASSLGLAETQYF. The CDR3 DNA follows: TGTGCCAGCAGTCTAGGACTAGCGGAGACCCAGTACTTC.

Only one count was recorded for this clone. The rearrangement uses TRBV6-1 and TRBJ1-2, with 7 bases lining up with TRBD1. The J segment lost 7 bases and the V segment lost 1 base, leaving 3 bases of the junction unmatched. Germline loops: CDR1 MNHNS, CDR2 SASEGT. The CDR3 runs to 13 residues. Here the CDR3 reads CASSEDRGGGYTF. CDR3 sequence (DNA): TGTGCCAGCAGTGAAGACAGGGGTGGTGGCTACACCTTC.